The clone carrying this TCR beta chain was detected many times. The CDR3 extends over 15 amino acids. Trimming stripped 4 bases from V and 3 bases from J, with 10 bases between. CDR1 and CDR2 from the germline V gene are MNHEY and SVGAGI. The sample is drawn from a study of siplizumab effects on memory and regulatory T cells. Clones were read by immunoSEQ multiplex PCR, and TCRdb kept only the in-frame ones, dropping some. The data show approximately 65,000 clones, with approximately 79% seen just once and approximately 0.4% held by the top ten. Sample: memory CD4+ T cells sorted from blood. This receptor was taken from a human donor in good health. The rearrangement joins TRBV6-5 to TRBJ1-6; possibly TRBD1 for D (6 bases). The CDR3: CASSLDSYYNSPLHF. CDR3 nucleotide sequence: TGTGCCAGCAGTTTGGACAGCTACTATAATTCACCCCTCCACTTT.